The next 27 T cell receptor beta chains were all read from a single sample in a study of CD8 T cells in ankylosing spondylitis. Findings and limits, study-wide: It appeared that ankylosing spondylitis blood was characterized by a TCR beta motif of under ten highly homologous variants.

Antigen specificity for these receptors is unknown. TCRdb called the 5' RACE reads again in MiXCR, with one record for every CDR3 protein. This repertoire shows roughly 700,000 distinct CDR3 sequences, 19% found once; its top ten account for under 20%. The specimen sequenced was blood, either unsorted or a sorted T cell fraction (not recorded which). The origin of the receptors is a male donor with ankylosing spondylitis.

The V and J genes are TRBV15 and TRBJ2-2; D call uncertain. This CDR3 has 13 residues. V gave up 7 bases and J gave up 0 bases, with 6 bases separating them. CDR1 is LNHNV and CDR2 is YYDKDF in the germline V gene (reference sequence). CDR3 nucleotides: TGTGCCACCACGACACCGAACACCGGGGAGCTGTTTTTT. Protein sequence: CATTTPNTGELFF.

This clonotype was counted between two and nine times. In DNA form, the CDR3 reads TGCGCCAGCACAAAACTAGCGGGAGTTGCGGGCACCGGGGAGCTGTTTTTT. Its protein product is CASTKLAGVAGTGELFF. The chain is built from TRBV5-1 and TRBJ2-2; 11 positions match TRBD2. Looked up from germline, CDR1 is SGHRS and CDR2 is YFSETQ. The trim removed 6 bases at V and 4 bases at J, leaving 11 bases unmatched. This CDR3 has 17 residues. Combining the CDR3 with reference TRBV5-1 and TRBJ2-2 gives the whole variable domain KAGVTQTPRYLIKTRGQQVTLSCSPISGHRSVSWYQQTPGQGLQFLFEYFSETQRNKGNFPGRFSGRQFSNSRSEMNVSTLELGDSALYLCASTKLAGVAGTGELFFGEGSRLTVL.

This clonotype was counted only a few times. The chain employs TRBV19 and TRBJ2-1, with unresolved D. Germline-derived CDR1 and CDR2 are LNHDA and SQIVND (reference sequence). The CDR3 is made up of 12 amino acids. V dropped 9 bases and J dropped 8 bases, with 14 bases sitting between them. The CDR3: CASAAGGYEQFF. Written as DNA, the CDR3 is TGTGCCAGCGCAGCAGGTGGCTATGAGCAGTTCTTC.

In its sample, this clonotype was seen a few times. The genes are TRBV4-1 and TRBJ1-5; no reliable D call. CDR3 size: 15 residues. Germline V gene sequence: CDR1 MGHRA, CDR2 YSYEKL. Trimming cost V 1 base and J 0 bases, with 7 bases left between them. CDR3 coding DNA: TGCGCCAGCAGCCAAGCACGGGATAGCAATCAGCCCCAGCATTTT. This sequence encodes CASSQARDSNQPQHF.

The chain links TRBV20-1 to TRBJ2-2, with TRBD2 matching over 9 bases. Germline V gene lookup returns CDR1 DFQATT and CDR2 SNEGSKA (reference sequence). The V and J ends lost 4 bases and 4 bases, in that order; junction bases with no gene match: 1. This CDR3 region has 13 residues. The CDR3 DNA reads as TGCAGTGCTATAGCGGGGGCCACCGGGGAGCTGTTTTTT. This sequence encodes CSAIAGATGELFF.

This chain links TRBV12-3 or TRBV12-4 with TRBJ2-5; D remains ambiguous. The CDR3 runs 14 residues. V lost 8 bases and J lost 0, with 13 bases in between. The CDR3 DNA reads as TGTGCCAGCTCCCCTAAGCCGTACCAAGAGACCCAGTACTTC. It codes for CASSPKPYQETQYF.

The J gene is TRBJ2-3, the V gene TRBV20-1; a possible D gene is TRBD2 (6 bases). The V and J ends lost 3 bases and 2 bases respectively, with 15 bases between them. The CDR3 covers 15 residues. Germline V gene data show CDR1 as DFQATT and CDR2 as SNEGSKA (reference sequence). CDR3 bases: TGCAGTGCTAGCCCCCCCGGGAGAGTCACAGATACGCAGTATTTT. This encodes CSASPPGRVTDTQYF.

There are a few counts of this clonotype. The genes are TRBV6-1 and TRBJ2-7; 9 bases are shared with TRBD2. The CDR3 loop spans 16 amino acids. The J segment lost 4 bases and the V segment lost 0 bases, leaving 7 bases of the junction unmatched. Germline V gene data show CDR1 as MNHNS and CDR2 as SASEGT. The CDR3, as DNA: TGTGCCAGCAGTGAAGCAGGCGGGGGGGCCCCTTACGAGCAGTACTTC. Amino acid sequence: CASSEAGGGAPYEQYF.

The J gene is TRBJ1-1, the V gene TRBV5-6; perhaps TRBD1 as D (5 bases). The CDR3 runs to 14 residues. V gave up 6 bases and J gave up 4 bases, with 16 bases separating them. Germline lookup yields CDR1 SGHDT and CDR2 YYEEEE. DNA for the CDR3: TGTGCCAGCACCCCGTGGGGGTCCGGCACTGAAGCTTTCTTT. The encoded protein is CASTPWGSGTEAFF.

This clonotype was observed a handful of times. The chain uses TRBV4-1 and TRBJ1-5; 9 bases fit TRBD1. Trimming removed 4 bases from V and 3 bases from J; junction bases left unmatched: 4. Germline loops: CDR1 MGHRA, CDR2 YSYEKL. The CDR3 length is 15 residues. For the CDR3, the DNA is TGCGCCAGCAGCCCAGGGACAGGGATCAATCAGCCCCAGCATTTT. This encodes CASSPGTGINQPQHF.

This clonotype was counted ten times or more. The chain recombines TRBV12-3 or TRBV12-4 with TRBJ1-1; 8 nucleotides agree with TRBD1. Trimming at V came to 10 bases and at J to 0 bases, leaving 10 bases not matched to a gene. The CDR3 runs 15 residues. The CDR3 protein is CATKSRGRVNTEAFF. CDR3 nucleotide sequence: TGTGCCACCAAGTCCAGGGGGCGGGTGAACACTGAAGCTTTCTTT.

V gene TRBV6-2 or TRBV6-3 combines with J gene TRBJ2-1; D might be TRBD2 (5 bases). The CDR3 length is 12 residues. Germline lookup yields CDR1 MNHEY and CDR2 SVGEGT. V lost 3 bases and J 9 bases, leaving 9 bases between the germline ends. CDR3 residues: CASSYGETEQFF. CDR3 sequence (DNA): TGTGCCAGCAGTTATGGGGAGACTGAGCAGTTCTTC.

There are a few counts of this clonotype. The V call is TRBV6-2 or TRBV6-3, the J call TRBJ2-1, with 8 bases lining up with TRBD1. Trimming removed 4 bases from V and 0 bases from J; junction bases left unmatched: 2. The CDR3 has 15 residues. From germline, CDR1 is MNHEY and CDR2 SVGEGT. DNA of the CDR3: TGTGCCAGCAGTTCGACAGGGGCCTCCTACAATGAGCAGTTCTTC. Protein: CASSSTGASYNEQFF.

This clonotype was counted only a few times. The CDR3 spells CSVAGRDQETQYF. CDR3 coding DNA: TGCAGCGTTGCGGGCAGGGACCAAGAGACCCAGTACTTC. The rearrangement uses TRBV29-1 and TRBJ2-5; tentatively, D is TRBD1 (5 bases). The V end lost 4 bases, the J end lost 0 bases, and 9 bases lay between the germline ends. CDR1 and CDR2 (germline): SQVTM, ANQGSEA. The CDR3 covers 13 residues. Full variable domain (missing parts from reference TRBV29-1 and TRBJ2-5): SAVISQKPSRDICQRGTSLTIQCQVDSQVTMMFWYRQQPGQSLTLIATANQGSEATYESGFVIDKFPISRPNLTFSTLTVSNMSPEDSSIYLCSVAGRDQETQYFGPGTRLLVL.

This clonotype was recorded at least ten times. The chain carries TRBV2 and TRBJ2-1; D not resolved. CDR1 SNHLY and CDR2 FYNNEI come from the germline V gene. With 4 bases removed from V and 7 bases from J, the gap between germline ends came to 2 bases. This CDR3 comprises 10 residues. This chain's CDR3 is CASSVNEQFF. As DNA, the CDR3 is TGTGCCAGCAGTGTGAATGAGCAGTTCTTC. The entire variable domain, with the rest obtained from reference TRBV2 and TRBJ2-1, is as follows: EPEVTQTPSHQVTQMGQEVILRCVPISNHLYFYWYRQILGQKVEFLVSFYNNEISEKSEIFDDQFSVERPDGSNFTLKIRSTKLEDSAMYFCASSVNEQFFGPGTRLTVL.

The chain carries TRBV4-3 and TRBJ1-3; no reliable D call. The V gene's germline CDR1 is LGHNA and CDR2 YSLEER. V gave up 4 bases and J gave up 4 bases, with 14 bases separating them. The CDR3 spans 15 residues. The CDR3 bases are TGCGCCAGCAGCCCCGGGGTGTCGAGAGGAAACACCATATATTTT. It yields the protein CASSPGVSRGNTIYF.

This clonotype was recorded a few times. The CDR3 spells CATSLGGGRAINEQFF. CDR3 nucleotide sequence: TGTGCCACCTCTCTGGGGGGCGGGAGGGCCATCAATGAGCAGTTCTTC. J is TRBJ2-1 and V is TRBV12-3 or TRBV12-4, with TRBD2 matching over 9 bases. The V segment lost 10 bases and the J segment 6 bases; nucleotides outside the gene matches: 16. This CDR3 has 16 residues.

The V gene is TRBV12-3 or TRBV12-4, the J gene TRBJ2-3; a weak D match, TRBD1 (6 bases). The V end was cut by 2 bases, the J end by 13 bases, with 16 bases between. This CDR3 spans 13 amino acids. The CDR3 reads CASSLYRGGEEYF. DNA for the CDR3: TGTGCCAGCAGTTTATACCGAGGGGGAGAGGAGTATTTT.

This clonotype was seen more than once but under ten times. This sequence joins TRBV12-3 or TRBV12-4 and TRBJ2-2; D might be TRBD2 (6 bases). V dropped 3 bases and J dropped 6 bases, with 8 bases sitting between them. This CDR3 region has 13 residues. The CDR3 DNA reads as TGTGCCAGCAGTTTCGGGGGTCCCGGGGAGCTGTTTTTT. This codes for CASSFGGPGELFF.

This chain uses TRBV29-1 with TRBJ1-1; no clear D. The V gene lost 6 bases and the J gene lost 4 bases, with 12 bases spanning the gap. CDR3 length: 12 residues. The germline V gene has CDR1 SQVTM and CDR2 ANQGSEA. The CDR3 nucleotides are TGCAGCGTCATGGGGTGGAGCACTGAAGCTTTCTTT. Translating it yields CSVMGWSTEAFF.

The rearrangement links TRBV7-3 to TRBJ2-5; D not resolved. The germline V and J ends were trimmed by 1 base and 9 bases, with 9 bases remaining between them. This CDR3 contains 12 residues. CDR1 is SGHTA and CDR2 is FQGTGA in the germline V gene. CDR3 sequence (DNA): TGTGCCAGCAGCTTAAGTACTGGGCCCCAGTACTTC. Translating gives CASSLSTGPQYF.

Only a few counts were recorded for this clonotype. This rearrangement joins TRBV5-1 to TRBJ2-5; D tentatively fits TRBD1 or TRBD2 (5 bases each). Germline assignment: CDR1 SGHRS and CDR2 YFSETQ. The CDR3 loop spans 13 amino acids. Trimming stripped 3 bases from V and 7 bases from J, with 13 bases between. CDR3: CASSSGGLGTQYF. CDR3 nucleotides: TGCGCCAGCAGCTCTGGGGGATTGGGGACCCAGTACTTC.

The chain employs TRBV6-4 and TRBJ2-3, with 7 bases that match TRBD2. This CDR3 contains 16 residues. Germline V gene sequence: CDR1 MRHNA, CDR2 SNTAGT. V dropped 0 bases and J dropped 3; count of bases not matched to a gene: 6. The CDR3 is CASSDSVERGTDTQYF. In DNA form, the CDR3 reads TGTGCCAGCAGTGACTCAGTTGAGCGGGGAACAGATACGCAGTATTTT.

The chain couples TRBV20-1 to TRBJ2-3, with TRBD1 matching over 9 bases. The trim removed 4 bases at V and 3 bases at J, leaving 8 bases unmatched. The length of the CDR3 is 15 residues. CDR1 and CDR2 (germline): DFQATT, SNEGSKA (reference sequence). CDR3 in DNA: TGCAGTGCTAAAGAGATTGGGACAGGGACAGATACGCAGTATTTT. This sequence encodes CSAKEIGTGTDTQYF.

The chain employs TRBV27 and TRBJ2-5, with 12 nucleotides matching TRBD2. The CDR3 spans 16 residues. With 8 bases clipped from V and 5 bases from J, the junction kept 12 bases outside the gene matches. In germline, CDR1 is MNHEY, CDR2 SMNVEV (reference sequence). CDR3 amino acids: CASGILTSGGGETQYF. CDR3 coding DNA: TGTGCCAGCGGAATATTGACTAGCGGGGGAGGGGAGACCCAGTACTTC.

The rearrangement uses TRBV7-8 and TRBJ2-4; 10 bases align to TRBD2. In germline, CDR1 is SGHVS, CDR2 FQNEAQ. After removal of 5 bases from V and 4 bases from J, the junction contained 5 bases not matched to a gene. There are 15 residues in the CDR3. The CDR3 loop is CASSPTTSGKNIQYF. CDR3 DNA: TGTGCCAGCAGCCCCACGACTAGCGGGAAAAACATTCAGTACTTC.

This clonotype has just a few counts. This chain uses TRBV11-2 with TRBJ2-1, with D perhaps given as TRBD1 or TRBD2 (5 bases each). CDR3 length: 15 amino acids. V lost 5 bases and J lost 2, with 13 bases in between. Germline-derived CDR1 and CDR2 are SGHAT and FQNNGV. The CDR3 spells CASSTPGPAYNEQFF. CDR3 nucleotide sequence: TGTGCCAGCAGCACCCCGGGGCCTGCCTACAATGAGCAGTTCTTC.